This T cell receptor (beta chain) is drawn from a study of cytomegalovirus exposure and HLA in healthy donors. Germline values: CDR1 MNHNY, CDR2 SVGAGI (reference sequence). V lost 2 bases, J lost 3 bases, and 6 bases stayed unmatched. The CDR3 has 16 residues. With 60 Vbeta and 13 Jbeta primers, the PCR was carried out. Libraries were prepared by immunoSEQ multiplex PCR; TCRdb keeps only in-frame clonotypes and omits some of them. Of approximately 140,000 clones listed, about 64% were seen once; the top ten hold approximately 6.5%. Source material: PBMCs. This rearrangement joins TRBV6-6 to TRBJ2-7, with 11 bases fitting TRBD2. The source is a woman in her sixties in good health and CMV-seropositive. The DNA for the CDR3 is TGTGCCAGCAGTTACATCTCTAGCGGGAGGATCTACGAGCAGTACTTC. It translates to CASSYISSGRIYEQYF.